The 30 T cell receptor beta chains given below trace back to one sample, sequenced in a study of T cells in Graves' hyperthyroidism and ophthalmopathy. The investigators amplified TCR beta CDR3 regions from RNA transcripts. The primer set for the first-round RT-PCR of the TCR CDR3 was HTBI. MiXCR, run by TCRdb on the multiplex PCR reads, gives a single entry per CDR3 protein. The sample includes over 250,000 distinct CDR3 sequences, about a sixth of them seen just once. The sample was blood. The origin of the receptors is a woman aged 55-69 years with Graves' ophthalmopathy.

This clonotype was counted only a few times. The chain uses TRBV18 and TRBJ2-5; no reliable D call. The germline gives CDR1 KGHSH, CDR2 LQKENI. The CDR3 is made up of 13 amino acids. With 6 bases removed from V and 1 base from J, the gap between germline ends came to 9 bases. This chain's CDR3 is CASSSPLQETQYF. The DNA of the CDR3 is TGTGCCAGCTCCAGTCCGCTCCAAGAGACCCAGTACTTC.

In this sample, this clonotype turned up a few times. The CDR3 DNA follows: TGTGCCAGCAGTGACCCTCCCCTGTGGGCGACCCAGTACTTC. Translating it yields CASSDPPLWATQYF. V and J are TRBV18 and TRBJ2-5, with D hard to call. The CDR3 consists of 14 residues. Germline CDR1 reads KGHSH; CDR2 reads LQKENI. V dropped 8 bases and J dropped 7 bases, with 20 bases sitting between them.

Regarding this clonotype: This may come from a read error, since a much larger clone is one base off. This chain joins TRBV12-3 or TRBV12-4 and TRBJ1-6; the match to TRBD1 covers 7 bases. CDR3 length: 14 residues. J gave up 8 bases and V 5 bases, and 6 bases lay outside the gene matches. In DNA, the CDR3 is TGTGCCAGCAGTATACAGGGGAGCGATTCACCCCTCCACTTT. Translated, it gives CASSIQGSDSPLHF.

At least ten counts were recorded for this clonotype. The chain joins TRBV28 to TRBJ2-7; 9 nucleotides line up with TRBD1. V gave up 5 bases and J gave up 3 bases; unmatched junction bases: 8. Germline CDR1 MDHEN, CDR2 SYDVKM. This CDR3 is 15 amino acids long. The CDR3 DNA reads as TGTGCCAGCAGTAACACGGGACAGGGACTCTACGAGCAGTACTTC. This encodes CASSNTGQGLYEQYF.

At least ten counts were recorded for this clonotype. The J gene is TRBJ1-1, the V gene TRBV5-1; no firm D call. The V gene lost 0 bases and the J gene lost 1 base, with 7 bases spanning the gap. The germline V gene encodes CDR1 SGHRS and CDR2 YFSETQ. The CDR3 runs to 14 residues. The CDR3 region is CASSLGERNTEAFF. The CDR3 DNA is TGCGCCAGCAGCTTGGGGGAGAGGAACACTGAAGCTTTCTTT. Using reference TRBV5-1 and TRBJ1-1 for the parts outside the CDR3, the full variable domain is KAGVTQTPRYLIKTRGQQVTLSCSPISGHRSVSWYQQTPGQGLQFLFEYFSETQRNKGNFPGRFSGRQFSNSRSEMNVSTLELGDSALYLCASSLGERNTEAFFGQGTRLTVV.

This clonotype has ten or more counts. This rearrangement joins TRBV6-5 to TRBJ1-1; D may be TRBD1 (6 bases). CDR1 and CDR2 from the germline V gene are MNHEY and SVGAGI. V was trimmed by 2 bases and J by 11 bases, leaving 15 bases between them. The CDR3 consists of 13 residues. CDR3 sequence reads: CASSYVTGIGAFF. The CDR3 region has the DNA TGTGCCAGCAGTTACGTGACAGGAATTGGGGCTTTCTTT.

This clonotype turned up a few times. V gene TRBV2 combines with J gene TRBJ1-2; D is uncertain. Trimming took 3 bases from V and 8 from J, leaving 10 bases between them. CDR1 is SNHLY, CDR2 FYNNEI, per germline. The CDR3 is made up of 12 amino acids. This CDR3 reads CASSDQIPGYTF. The CDR3 DNA is TGTGCCAGCAGTGATCAGATCCCGGGCTACACCTTC. Complete variable domain (other parts from reference TRBV2 and TRBJ1-2): EPEVTQTPSHQVTQMGQEVILRCVPISNHLYFYWYRQILGQKVEFLVSFYNNEISEKSEIFDDQFSVERPDGSNFTLKIRSTKLEDSAMYFCASSDQIPGYTFGSGTRLTVV.

This clonotype came up many times. The chain joins TRBV3-1 to TRBJ1-6; D remains unclear. The V gene's germline CDR1 is LGHDT and CDR2 YNNKEL (reference sequence). Trimming took 6 bases from V and 9 from J, leaving 12 bases between them. This CDR3 region has 13 residues. CDR3 bases: TGTGCCAGCAGTCCCCGGGTCCTTTCACCCCTCCACTTT. Translation: CASSPRVLSPLHF.

This clonotype was observed a few times. This chain connects TRBV10-2 to TRBJ2-7; D could derive from TRBD1 or TRBD2 (5 bases each). CDR3 length: 15 amino acids. The V and J ends lost 6 bases and 4 bases respectively, with 19 bases between them. CDR1 and CDR2 from the germline V gene are WSHSY and SAAADI. CDR3: CASSDPGTGRYEQYF. CDR3 DNA sequence: TGCGCCAGCAGCGACCCCGGGACGGGAAGATACGAGCAGTACTTC.

The DNA for the CDR3 is TGTGCCAGCAGTTTAGGACAGGCCCCGGGGAAGCAGTACTTC. Its translation is CASSLGQAPGKQYF. The V and J genes are TRBV28 and TRBJ2-7; 7 bases fit TRBD1. The CDR3 runs to 14 residues. V shed 2 bases, J shed 8 bases, and the junction held 9 bases outside the gene matches. Per the germline V gene, CDR1 is MDHEN and CDR2 is SYDVKM.

This clonotype was counted between two and nine times. V is TRBV7-6 and J is TRBJ1-1, with D possibly TRBD1 on 5 matching bases. Germline CDR1 SGHVS, CDR2 FNYEAQ. V lost 0 bases to trimming and J lost 1 base, with 6 bases between them. CDR3 length: 14 residues. The CDR3 here is CASSLARANTEAFF. The CDR3 region has the DNA TGTGCCAGCAGCTTAGCCAGGGCGAACACTGAAGCTTTCTTT.

J is TRBJ1-1 and V is TRBV7-3, with D possibly matching TRBD1 (6 bases). The germline V and J ends were trimmed by 4 bases and 5 bases, with 20 bases remaining between them. The CDR3 loop spans 16 amino acids. In germline, CDR1 is SGHTA, CDR2 FQGTGA. In DNA, the CDR3 is TGTGCCAGCAGCTCGAATCCGACAGGCGGGGAAACTGAAGCTTTCTTT. Translation gives CASSSNPTGGETEAFF.

The sample holds many counts of this clonotype. V and J are TRBV20-1 and TRBJ1-1, with D perhaps TRBD1 (5 bases). The V and J ends lost 1 base and 0 bases respectively, with 6 bases between them. Germline CDR1 and CDR2: DFQATT and SNEGSKA (reference sequence). CDR3 length equals 13 residues. CDR3 sequence (DNA): TGCAGTGCTAGAGCAGGGATGAACACTGAAGCTTTCTTT. Amino acid sequence: CSARAGMNTEAFF.

In this sample, this clonotype turned up many times. The chain links TRBV7-8 to TRBJ1-5; D remains ambiguous. V lost 4 bases and J lost 7, with 11 bases in between. The CDR3 is made up of 13 amino acids. In germline, CDR1 is SGHVS, CDR2 FQNEAQ. CDR3 loop: CASSSSGWQPQHF. The CDR3 bases are TGTGCCAGCAGCTCAAGCGGTTGGCAGCCCCAGCATTTT.

This clonotype was found once. The rearrangement joins TRBV7-2 to TRBJ1-2; a possible D gene is TRBD1 (5 bases). The CDR3 is made up of 13 amino acids. Trimming pared 6 bases from V and 2 bases from J, leaving 10 bases between. Per germline, CDR1 SGHTA and CDR2 FQGNSA. The CDR3 protein is CASRGQPNYGYTF. CDR3 nucleotide sequence: TGTGCCAGCAGGGGGCAGCCCAACTATGGCTACACCTTC.

This clonotype was seen a single time. The rearrangement uses TRBV9 and TRBJ2-1; the match to TRBD2 covers 9 bases. From germline, CDR1 is SGDLS and CDR2 YYNGEE. V was clipped by 0 bases and J by 4 bases; unmatched bases: 5. The CDR3 is 16 residues long. CDR3 in amino acids: CASSVDRSGGYNEQFF. The CDR3 nucleotides read TGTGCCAGCAGCGTAGACCGTAGCGGGGGTTACAATGAGCAGTTCTTC.

V is TRBV5-1 and J is TRBJ2-7; D unresolved. Germline-derived CDR1 and CDR2 are SGHRS and YFSETQ. Trimming took 1 base from V and 2 from J, leaving 10 bases between them. The length of the CDR3 is 14 residues. CDR3 residues: CASSLSTSTYEQYF. CDR3 DNA: TGCGCCAGCAGCTTGAGCACATCAACCTACGAGCAGTACTTC. Looking up the rest from reference TRBV5-1 and TRBJ2-7 gives the full variable domain: KAGVTQTPRYLIKTRGQQVTLSCSPISGHRSVSWYQQTPGQGLQFLFEYFSETQRNKGNFPGRFSGRQFSNSRSEMNVSTLELGDSALYLCASSLSTSTYEQYFGPGTRLTVT.

Worth noting for this clonotype: With a much larger clone just one base away, this may be a read error. V is TRBV12-3 or TRBV12-4 and J is TRBJ2-1, with TRBD2 matching over 9 bases. V gave up 6 bases and J gave up 0 bases; unmatched junction bases: 3. The CDR3 spans 15 residues. CDR3 nucleotide sequence: TGTGCCAGCAGGACTAGCGGAAGCTCCTACAATGAGCAGTTCTTC. This sequence encodes CASRTSGSSYNEQFF.

This CDR3 is CASSYSGGGQGPQAYEQYF. CDR3 in DNA: TGTGCCAGCAGTTACTCAGGTGGGGGACAGGGGCCGCAAGCCTACGAGCAGTACTTC. The gene calls are TRBV6-6 and TRBJ2-7; TRBD1 agrees at 10 bases. The CDR3 totals 19 residues. Germline CDR1 MNHNY, CDR2 SVGAGI (reference sequence). V trimming: 0 bases; J trimming: 2 bases; junction bases outside the gene matches: 13.

This clonotype appeared many times. The CDR3 reads CASSPRGSDQPQHF. The CDR3 nucleotides are TGTGCCAGCTCACCAAGGGGGTCAGATCAGCCCCAGCATTTT. The rearrangement joins TRBV18 to TRBJ1-5; D may be TRBD1 (6 bases). Deletions cut 2 bases from V and 5 bases from J, with 10 bases between. CDR3 size: 14 residues. CDR1 and CDR2 from the germline V gene are KGHSH and LQKENI.

As for this clonotype: A single base separates this from a much larger clone, so it may be a read error. J is TRBJ2-7 and V is TRBV29-1; TRBD1 agrees at 7 bases. The V gene end was trimmed by 6 bases and the J gene end by 5 bases; junction bases not matched to a gene: 13. The CDR3 runs to 14 residues. Germline lookup yields CDR1 SQVTM and CDR2 ANQGSEA. In nucleotides, the CDR3 is TGCAGCGTCTCAGACAGGGTGGATGGCCACGAGCAGTACTTC. The encoded protein is CSVSDRVDGHEQYF.

This clonotype was recorded at least ten times. The J gene is TRBJ1-1, the V gene TRBV5-5, with unresolved D. The germline CDR1 and CDR2 sequences are SGHKS and YYEKEE (reference sequence). The CDR3 extends over 11 amino acids. V lost 0 bases and J lost 10, with 7 bases in between. The CDR3 is CASSLETVAFF. The CDR3 nucleotides read TGTGCCAGCAGCTTGGAGACCGTAGCTTTCTTT.

This clonotype was counted between two and nine times. The chain carries TRBV18 and TRBJ1-2; the D is unclear. Germline loops: CDR1 KGHSH, CDR2 LQKENI. CDR3 length: 14 residues. The germline V and J ends were trimmed by 0 bases and 2 bases, with 7 bases remaining between them. The CDR3 coding sequence is TGTGCCAGCTCACCACCCGGACGGAACTATGGCTACACCTTC. Translation gives CASSPPGRNYGYTF.

This clonotype was picked up many times. The chain uses TRBV6-1 and TRBJ2-5; a possible D gene is TRBD1 (6 bases). V was shortened by 10 bases and J by 5 bases, with 14 bases between the two germline ends. CDR1 MNHNS and CDR2 SASEGT come from the germline V gene. The CDR3 is 12 residues long. As DNA, the CDR3 is TGTGCCACCTCTTGGGGGCGGGAGACCCAGTACTTC. This encodes CATSWGRETQYF.

This clonotype was observed a single time. The chain has TRBV6-2 or TRBV6-3 and TRBJ2-5; no reliable D call. Between the trimmed V and J ends, which lost 7 bases and 3 bases, there was a span of 9 bases. This CDR3 comprises 12 residues. Germline V lookup: CDR1 MNHEY, CDR2 SVGEGT. CDR3 sequence: CASNQWEETQYF. The CDR3, as DNA: TGTGCCAGCAATCAGTGGGAAGAGACCCAGTACTTC.

This clonotype appeared many times. This sequence joins TRBV20-1 and TRBJ2-4; weak D call: TRBD2 (7 bases). Germline V CDR1 and CDR2: DFQATT, SNEGSKA (reference sequence). Trimming shortened V by 4 bases and J by 8 bases, and 21 bases separated the two germline ends. This CDR3 has 15 residues. The CDR3 nucleotides read TGCAGTGCTATGGGGGCTCCGGGGGGCGGGCACATTCAGTACTTC. Translating gives CSAMGAPGGGHIQYF.

This clonotype was detected only a few times. The rearrangement links TRBV12-3 or TRBV12-4 to TRBJ2-7, with D unresolved. CDR3 size: 13 residues. The ends were cut back, 6 bases at V and 0 bases at J, with 9 bases in the middle. This CDR3 reads CASSTSSSYEQYF. The CDR3 DNA sequence: TGTGCCAGCAGCACCAGTAGCTCCTACGAGCAGTACTTC.

Many counts were recorded for this clonotype. The rearrangement joins TRBV6-1 to TRBJ1-5, with D unclear. The length of the CDR3 is 13 residues. CDR1 and CDR2 (germline): MNHNS, SASEGT. V shed 10 bases and J shed 4 bases, with 14 bases lying between them. The CDR3 region has the DNA TGTGCCACCAGGACGGAGGCAAATCAGCCCCAGCATTTT. Amino acids: CATRTEANQPQHF.

In its sample, this clonotype was seen many times. The gene calls are TRBV7-2 and TRBJ1-1, with D uncertain. CDR3 size: 14 residues. Germline CDR1 and CDR2: SGHTA and FQGNSA. The V end was cut by 5 bases, the J end by 0 bases, with 10 bases between. CDR3 amino acids: CASSLDKLNTEAFF. The CDR3 region has the DNA TGTGCCAGCAGCCTAGACAAGCTGAACACTGAAGCTTTCTTT. Full variable domain (missing parts from reference TRBV7-2 and TRBJ1-1): GAGVSQSPSNKVTEKGKDVELRCDPISGHTALYWYRQSLGQGLEFLIYFQGNSAPDKSGLPSDRFSAERTGGSVSTLTIQRTQQEDSAVYLCASSLDKLNTEAFFGQGTRLTVV.

This clonotype was observed a handful of times. The chain couples TRBV14 to TRBJ1-2; maybe TRBD1 (5 bases). V lost 1 base to trimming and J lost 6 bases, with 15 bases between them. The CDR3 is 15 amino acids. Germline loops: CDR1 SGHDN, CDR2 FVKESK. The CDR3 region has the DNA TGTGCCAGCAGCCAAGGTTCTCAGGGATGGGATGGCTACACCTTC. Amino acids: CASSQGSQGWDGYTF.